These 17 T cell receptor beta chains share one sample of origin, sequenced in a study of blood T cell repertoires in COVID-19. Clones were read by immunoSEQ multiplex PCR, and TCRdb kept only the in-frame ones, dropping some. This sample has 95,000 to 150,000 clones, with less than 75% found just once. Sequences were obtained from peripheral blood. The receptors come from a human donor with acute or convalescent COVID-19. The donor label of this sample is uncertain.

The gene calls are TRBV30 and TRBJ2-2; TRBD2 agrees at 13 bases. J was trimmed by 4 bases and V by 3 bases; bases with no gene match: 5. Per the germline V gene, CDR1 is GTSNPN and CDR2 is SVGIG (reference sequence). This CDR3 spans 16 amino acids. DNA of the CDR3: TGTGCCTGGAGGACTAGCGGGGGGCTGGGCACCGGGGAGCTGTTTTTT. Translating gives CAWRTSGGLGTGELFF.

The rearrangement links TRBV2 to TRBJ2-1, with D possibly TRBD2 on 6 matching bases. Germline assignment: CDR1 SNHLY and CDR2 FYNNEI. This CDR3 is 15 amino acids long. V was shortened by 6 bases and J by 6 bases, with 18 bases between the two germline ends. The CDR3 loop is CASRDFGGTINEQFF. For the CDR3, the DNA is TGTGCCAGCAGGGACTTCGGGGGAACCATCAATGAGCAGTTCTTC.

The chain has TRBV15 and TRBJ2-7; TRBD1 matches at 7 bases. This CDR3 spans 16 amino acids. Trimming removed 0 bases from V and 2 bases from J; junction bases left unmatched: 7. Germline V CDR1 and CDR2: LNHNV, YYDKDF (reference sequence). CDR3 in amino acids: CATSRDRWQGAYEQYF. Here the CDR3 DNA reads TGTGCCACCAGCAGAGATAGGTGGCAGGGGGCCTACGAGCAGTACTTC. The variable domain in full, with the rest retrieved from reference TRBV15 and TRBJ2-7, is DAMVIQNPRYQVTQFGKPVTLSCSQTLNHNVMYWYQQKSSQAPKLLFHYYDKDFNNEADTPDNFQSRRPNTSFCFLDIRSPGLGDTAMYLCATSRDRWQGAYEQYFGPGTRLTVT.

In this sample, this clone turned up once. V gene TRBV9 combines with J gene TRBJ2-5, with 8 bases aligning to TRBD1. The CDR3 runs to 14 residues. Germline-derived CDR1 and CDR2 are SGDLS and YYNGEE. Trimming at V came to 8 bases and at J to 5 bases, leaving 11 bases not matched to a gene. CDR3 nucleotides: TGTGCCAGTTCAATCGCAGGGGGCGGGGAGACCCAGTACTTC. Its translation: CASSIAGGGETQYF.

The rearrangement links TRBV25-1 to TRBJ1-5, with TRBD1 as a possible D gene (6 bases). CDR3 size: 13 residues. CDR1 is MGHDK, CDR2 SYGVNS, per germline. The V end lost 5 bases, the J end lost 6 bases, and 11 bases lay between the germline ends. In DNA form, the CDR3 reads TGTGCCAGCAGTTTGTCAGGGGCTCAGCCCCAGCATTTT. Its translation: CASSLSGAQPQHF.

The V and J genes are TRBV12-5 and TRBJ2-2; 7 bases are a match to TRBD1. Germline V gene sequence: CDR1 LGHNT, CDR2 FRNRAP. V shed 6 bases and J 6 bases; nucleotides not matched to a gene: 10. CDR3 length: 15 residues. The CDR3 DNA follows: TGTGCTAGTGGGCAGACAGGGAAAGGGGCCGGGGAGCTGTTTTTT. Amino acids: CASGQTGKGAGELFF.

This clone was recorded once. This rearrangement joins TRBV6-6 to TRBJ1-1; a possible D gene is TRBD1 (5 bases). Trimming took off 1 base at V and 4 bases at J, with 16 bases between the two ends. The V gene's germline CDR1 is MNHNY and CDR2 SVGAGI (reference sequence). This CDR3 has 16 amino acids. The CDR3 DNA sequence: TGTGCCAGCAGTTACTTCATCAGGACAATCGGCACTGAAGCTTTCTTT. As protein: CASSYFIRTIGTEAFF.

This clone was counted only a few times. This chain links TRBV7-2 with TRBJ2-2, with D perhaps matching TRBD2 (5 bases). CDR1 is SGHTA and CDR2 is FQGNSA in the germline V gene. V lost 5 bases and J lost 3, with 16 bases in between. This CDR3 contains 16 residues. Here the CDR3 DNA reads TGTGCCAGCAGCCCCAGACACGGGGTGGACACCGGGGAGCTGTTTTTT. Translated, it gives CASSPRHGVDTGELFF.

The chain joins TRBV12-3 or TRBV12-4 to TRBJ1-1; D possibly corresponds to TRBD1 (5 bases). The CDR3 loop spans 13 amino acids. V lost 7 bases to trimming and J lost 5 bases, with 14 bases between them. The CDR3 DNA reads TGTGCCAGCACTTTCTCCCGGGGGACTGAAGCTTTCTTT. Translation: CASTFSRGTEAFF.

The chain employs TRBV2 and TRBJ2-3; weak D call: TRBD2 (5 bases). Germline V gene sequence: CDR1 SNHLY, CDR2 FYNNEI. V lost 1 base and J lost 5, with 10 bases in between. The CDR3 consists of 14 residues. The chain's CDR3 is CASSEDVGGDTQYF. DNA of the CDR3: TGTGCCAGCAGTGAAGACGTTGGAGGAGATACGCAGTATTTT.

The V call is TRBV7-9, the J call TRBJ2-5; tentatively, D is TRBD2 (6 bases). The V gene's germline CDR1 is SEHNR and CDR2 FQNEAQ (reference sequence). This CDR3 is 15 amino acids long. V lost 5 bases, J lost 5 bases, and 18 bases lay in between. CDR3 DNA: TGTGCCAGCAGCGCCTCCGGGAGCACCTGGGAGACCCAGTACTTC. Its translation is CASSASGSTWETQYF.

The V gene is TRBV23-1, the J gene TRBJ1-4; D perhaps matches TRBD1 (6 bases). TRBV23-1 is identified as an open reading frame with a role that is uncertain. The CDR3 spans 19 residues. Trimming stripped 0 bases from V and 2 bases from J, with 19 bases between. The CDR3 region is CASSQSSDSDRRTNEKLFF. CDR3 nucleotide sequence: TGCGCCAGCAGTCAATCGAGCGATTCTGACAGGCGGACTAATGAAAAACTGTTTTTT.

The V gene is TRBV5-6, the J gene TRBJ1-1; 12 bases are shared with TRBD1. Germline V gene lookup returns CDR1 SGHDT and CDR2 YYEEEE. The trim removed 0 bases at V and 5 bases at J, leaving 8 bases unmatched. This CDR3 comprises 17 residues. The CDR3 region is CASSLAGGQGARTEAFF. CDR3 bases: TGTGCCAGCAGCTTGGCAGGGGGACAGGGGGCGCGAACTGAAGCTTTCTTT.

The chain links TRBV11-2 to TRBJ2-1; 10 nucleotides agree with TRBD2. The CDR3 has 15 residues. Germline CDR1 is SGHAT and CDR2 is FQNNGV. V lost 5 bases and J lost 5; bases outside the gene matches: 6. In DNA, the CDR3 is TGTGCCAGCAGCCCGCTAGCGGGGGTGCACAATGAGCAGTTCTTC. This gives the protein CASSPLAGVHNEQFF.

The CDR3 region is CASSLVGGAGGHQETQYF. CDR3 DNA sequence: TGTGCCAGCAGCTTGGTCGGTGGCGCGGGGGGCCACCAAGAGACCCAGTACTTC. The rearrangement uses TRBV5-5 and TRBJ2-5; 8 nucleotides line up with TRBD2. V shed 0 bases and J 0 bases; nucleotides not matched to a gene: 10. Germline V CDR1 and CDR2: SGHKS, YYEKEE (reference sequence). CDR3 length: 18 residues.

The chain uses TRBV18 and TRBJ2-3; no clear D. Germline assignment: CDR1 KGHSH and CDR2 LQKENI. Trimming shortened V by 2 bases and J by 2 bases, and 11 bases separated the two germline ends. The CDR3 is 15 amino acids. CDR3 DNA sequence: TGTGCCAGCTCACCAAGACAATCCAACACAGATACGCAGTATTTT. It yields the protein CASSPRQSNTDTQYF.

This chain uses TRBV19 with TRBJ1-5; 9 nucleotides line up with TRBD1. Germline values: CDR1 LNHDA, CDR2 SQIVND (reference sequence). V trimming: 5 bases; J trimming: 6 bases; junction bases outside the gene matches: 2. The CDR3 consists of 13 residues. The DNA for the CDR3 is TGTGCCAGTAGTGGGACAGGGTTTCAGCCCCAGCATTTT. It specifies CASSGTGFQPQHF.